Sequencing of this T cell receptor beta chain was carried out in a study of graft-versus-host responses after intestinal transplantation. Overall study context: Anti-thymocyte globulin induction was given to all recipients, followed by tacrolimus and steroids for around 3 years. Study-wide points: Detection of GvH clones occurred in recipient marrow, and some had their first appearance in ileum or blood. Allograft clonal ratios (graft-versus-host to host-versus-graft) were high in patients who had graft-donor T cell macrochimerism. Early post-transplant falls in HvG clones accompanied the peak levels of circulating GvH clones.

Trimming removed 0 bases from V and 5 bases from J, with 7 bases in between. The length of the CDR3 is 14 residues. CDR1 SGHVS and CDR2 FNYEAQ come from the germline V gene. Assay: immunoSEQ multiplex PCR; the TCRdb copy retains only in-frame clones and omits some. The sample comprises tens of thousands of clones, around 90% of which are singletons, and about 0.3% rests with the top ten. A word on this clone: Its antigen is still unknown.

This chain uses TRBV7-6 with TRBJ1-4; D gene ambiguous. The sequences come from unstimulated CD4+ T cells sorted from spleen or lymph node cells, collected before intestinal transplant. The receptor comes from a human donor who received an intestinal transplant. The chain's CDR3 is CASSLAATNEKLFF. The CDR3 nucleotides are TGTGCCAGCAGCTTAGCGGCTACGAATGAAAAACTGTTTTTT.